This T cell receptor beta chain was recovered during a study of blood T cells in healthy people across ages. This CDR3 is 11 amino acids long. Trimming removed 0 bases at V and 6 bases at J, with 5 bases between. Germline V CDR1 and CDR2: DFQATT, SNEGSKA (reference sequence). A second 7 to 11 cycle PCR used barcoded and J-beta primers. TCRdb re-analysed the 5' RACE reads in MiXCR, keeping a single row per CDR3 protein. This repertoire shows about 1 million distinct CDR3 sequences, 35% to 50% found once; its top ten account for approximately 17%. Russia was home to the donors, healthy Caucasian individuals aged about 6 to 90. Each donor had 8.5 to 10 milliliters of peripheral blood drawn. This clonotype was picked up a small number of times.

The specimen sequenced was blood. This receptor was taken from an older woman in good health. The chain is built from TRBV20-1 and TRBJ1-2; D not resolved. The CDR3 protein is CSARENHGYTF. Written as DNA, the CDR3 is TGCAGTGCTAGAGAAAATCATGGCTACACCTTC.